The sequence of this T cell receptor beta chain was determined in a study of OX40 agonist ivuxolimab in advanced cancers. Whole-study results and caveats: Specificity for antigen went undetermined in the expanded peripheral T cells.

The CDR3 runs 16 residues. Trimming at V came to 3 bases and at J to 1 base, leaving 5 bases not matched to a gene. Germline CDR1 reads WNHNN; CDR2 reads SYGVQD (reference sequence). Repertoires were generated with immunoSEQ multiplex PCR, while TCRdb's copy carries only in-frame clones and drops some. The sample records around 50,000 clones, over 75% being singletons. As concerns this clone: Its antigen is unidentified.

The J gene is TRBJ2-2, the V gene TRBV10-1; 7 bases agree with TRBD1. The TCR originated in an adult with an advanced solid tumor such as melanoma, head and neck, liver or kidney cancer. Sequences were derived from CD4+ or CD8+ T cells sorted from blood, sampled in a trial of the OX40 agonist ivuxolimab. The CDR3 is CASSERTGMNTGELFF. In DNA form, the CDR3 reads TGCGCCAGCAGTGAACGGACAGGCATGAACACCGGGGAGCTGTTTTTT.